These T cell receptor beta chains were read from a single sample in a study of graft-versus-host responses after intestinal transplantation. TCRdb's copy holds only in-frame clones and misses some; the assay was immunoSEQ multiplex PCR. The sample lists around 92,000 clones; roughly 83% were seen once. This sample comprised PBMCs, obtained 255 days after intestinal transplant. The origin of the receptors is a human patient who received an intestinal transplant, so some T cells may come from the graft donor. The CDR3 runs from the conserved cysteine through the conserved F or W. The D gene is left open where the match is weak. For some rows the clone size is stated as once, few or many, or as a class when expanded; others skip it.

d_call	v_call	j_call	clone_size	cdr3_nt	cdr3_aa
TRBD1	TRBV5-1	TRBJ1-6	NA	TGCGCCAGCAGCTTGGGGACAGGGACGGGTTCACCCCTCCACTTT	CASSLGTGTGSPLHF
TRBD1	TRBV27	TRBJ1-6	NA	TGTGCCAGCAGTTCCACCGGGACAGGGGCATTCTCACCCCTCCACTTT	CASSSTGTGAFSPLHF
NA	TRBV29-1	TRBJ2-3	NA	TGCAGCGTTGACGGGGAAAACACAGATACGCAGTATTTT	CSVDGENTDTQYF
NA	TRBV28	TRBJ2-7	once	TGTGCCAGCAGTTTATACAGGGTGTACGAGCAGTACTTC	CASSLYRVYEQYF
NA	TRBV7-3	TRBJ1-1	NA	TGTGCCAGCAGCCCTACAGGGAACACTGAAGCTTTCTTT	CASSPTGNTEAFF
NA	TRBV9	TRBJ1-4	NA	TGTGCCAGCAGCGTATCGGGCAGCGGAACTAATGAAAAACTGTTTTTT	CASSVSGSGTNEKLFF
NA	TRBV7-2	TRBJ1-2	NA	TGTGCCAGCAGCCCTGGGGGGGCAGTAGGCTCTAAGGGCTACACCTTC	CASSPGGAVGSKGYTF
TRBD1	TRBV30	TRBJ1-2	NA	TGTGCCTGGAGTGTAGGGACAGATGGCTACACCTTC	CAWSVGTDGYTF
NA	TRBV29-1	TRBJ2-5	NA	TGCAGCGTTCGTACAGGGCCGGAGACCCAGTACTTC	CSVRTGPETQYF
TRBD1	TRBV27	TRBJ2-1	NA	TGTGCCAGCAGTTTCTCGGGACAGGGGGGCCAGAATGAGCAGTTCTTC	CASSFSGQGGQNEQFF
TRBD1	TRBV9	TRBJ1-2	NA	TGTGCCAGCAGTCCCTCAGGGGGTGGCTACACCTTC	CASSPSGGGYTF
TRBD1	TRBV27	TRBJ1-2	NA	TGTGCCAGCAGCGGGACAGGGTACTATGGCTACACCTTC	CASSGTGYYGYTF
NA	TRBV6-1	TRBJ2-2	once	TGTGCCAGCAGTGTAGCCCCCGTCCAACCGAACACCGGGGAGCTGTTTTTT	CASSVAPVQPNTGELFF
TRBD1	TRBV9	TRBJ1-6	NA	TGTGCCAGCAGCGCCGGGACAGGGGGCGCTAGGGATAATTCACCCCTCCACTTT	CASSAGTGGARDNSPLHF
TRBD2	TRBV6-5	TRBJ2-1	NA	TGTGCCAGCCAGCGGGGGGCTTCCTACAATGAGCAGTTCTTC	CASQRGASYNEQFF
TRBD1	TRBV5-1	TRBJ1-3	NA	TGCGCCAGCACCTTGTCCGGGACAGATGGAAACACCATATATTTT	CASTLSGTDGNTIYF
NA	TRBV30	TRBJ1-2	NA	TGTGCCTGGAAAGGGCAGGCGGACGGCTACACCTTC	CAWKGQADGYTF
NA	TRBV6-1	TRBJ1-1	NA	TGTGCTGCGGCCCGGGCCCCGAATGGGAACACTGAAGCTTTCTTT	CAAARAPNGNTEAFF
NA	TRBV6-5	TRBJ1-1	NA	TGTGCCAGCAGTTACTCTGCGGGAGGGGAGCACACTGAAGCTTTCTTT	CASSYSAGGEHTEAFF
TRBD2	TRBV7-6	TRBJ2-1	NA	TGTGCCAGCAGCTTACTAGCGGGAGGCCTGGCGGGGCAGTTCTTC	CASSLLAGGLAGQFF
TRBD1	TRBV14	TRBJ2-5	once	TGTGCCAGCAGCTTCACAGGGGGGATGGAGACCCAGTACTTC	CASSFTGGMETQYF
TRBD2	TRBV11-3	TRBJ2-1	NA	TGTGCCAGCAGCTTAGCTACCGGGACTAGCGGGAGTGATGAGCAGTTCTTC	CASSLATGTSGSDEQFF